The entry that follows covers one TCR beta chain sequence. No antigen is known for it. TCRdb's copy holds only in-frame clones and misses some; the assay was immunoSEQ multiplex PCR. The sample holds about 77,000 clones; roughly 83% are singletons and the top ten take approximately 2.4%. This sample is part of a study of radiation and T cells in renal cell carcinoma. There are 16 residues in the CDR3. The trim removed 4 bases at V and 6 bases at J, leaving 13 bases unmatched. Germline V gene sequence: CDR1 KGHSH, CDR2 LQKENI. Sample time point: blood 4 weeks post-SBRT, at nephrectomy. The treatment was: 15 Gy SBRT to primary tumor, nephrectomy 4 weeks later. Nephrectomy followed 15 Gy stereotactic body radiation by 4 weeks. Clear cell pathology was present in this patient's renal cell carcinoma. Findings and limits, study-wide: Baseline intratumoral clonotype presence is unknown without pretreatment biopsies. From baseline, blood top tumor clonotypes peaked at 2 weeks post-radiation.

This TCR was recovered from a woman aged 60-70 years with renal cell carcinoma. The starting material was blood, obtained from a patient whose treatment included radiotherapy and nephrectomy. The chain couples TRBV18 to TRBJ2-3; the match to TRBD2 covers 7 bases. The CDR3 nucleotides are TGTGCCAGCTCACTCCCGACTAGCTACTCTGAGGATACGCAGTATTTT. Residues: CASSLPTSYSEDTQYF.